These T cell receptor beta chains were read from a single sample in a study of blood T cell repertoires in COVID-19. The protocol was immunoSEQ multiplex PCR, while the TCRdb copy is restricted to in-frame clones and leaves out a portion. There are approximately 170,000 clones in the sample; more than 85% occur only once, and around 1.1% lies in the top ten. The sequenced sample was peripheral blood. The receptor set was obtained from a man aged 25-45 years with acute or convalescent COVID-19. Both conserved end residues are part of each CDR3. D genes are given only for firm matches. A clone size is listed for some rows: how often the clone was seen (once, few, many), or a class if it is expanded.

j_call clone_size d_call v_call cdr3_nt cdr3_aa
TRBJ2-7 NA NA TRBV5-1 TGCGCCAGCAGCTTGGGTGGGCTTAGCTCCTACGAGCAGTACTTC CASSLGGLSSYEQYF
TRBJ2-7 NA TRBD2 TRBV28 TGTGCCAGCATTACTAGCGGGGGGAGGTACGAGCAGTACTTC CASITSGGRYEQYF
TRBJ1-1 NA NA TRBV6-5 TGTGCCACTCCCACCCGGGTCGAAGCTTTCTTT CATPTRVEAFF
TRBJ2-1 once NA TRBV5-4 TGTGCCAGCAGCACCTGGCGGGGGCCCGTACGAAAGTTCTTC CASSTWRGPVRKFF
TRBJ1-1 NA NA TRBV28 TGTGCCAGCAGTTCTCAGACAGGCGAAGCTTTCTTT CASSSQTGEAFF
TRBJ2-7 NA NA TRBV4-1 TGCGCCAGCAGCCAGTGGTCTAGCGACCCCTACGAGCAGTACTTC CASSQWSSDPYEQYF
TRBJ1-4 NA TRBD1 TRBV30 TGTGCCTGGAGCCAGACAGGGCAAAAACTGTTTTTT CAWSQTGQKLFF
TRBJ1-1 NA TRBD1 TRBV4-2 TGTGCCAGCAGCCAAACAGGGGGGGTTCTCACTGAAGCTTTCTTT CASSQTGGVLTEAFF
TRBJ1-3 NA TRBD1 TRBV18 TGTGCCAGCTCACATCGGACAGGGGAGGGAAACACCATATATTTT CASSHRTGEGNTIYF
TRBJ1-5 NA NA TRBV4-2 TGTGCCAGCAGCCAAGGGGCGTCAAGCAATCAGCCCCAGCATTTT CASSQGASSNQPQHF